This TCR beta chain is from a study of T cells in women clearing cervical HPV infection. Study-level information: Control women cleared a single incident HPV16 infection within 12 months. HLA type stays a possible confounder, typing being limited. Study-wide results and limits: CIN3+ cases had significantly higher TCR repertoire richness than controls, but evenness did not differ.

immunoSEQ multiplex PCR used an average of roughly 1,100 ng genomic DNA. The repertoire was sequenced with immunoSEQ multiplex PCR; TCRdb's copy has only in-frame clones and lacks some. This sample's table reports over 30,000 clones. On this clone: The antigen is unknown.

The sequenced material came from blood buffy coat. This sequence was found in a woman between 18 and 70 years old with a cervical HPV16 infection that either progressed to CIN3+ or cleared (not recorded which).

The CDR3 bases that were read are TGTGCCCGAGACAGGGTCGGCGGC. Amino acid sequence: CARDRVGG. In full, the CDR3 is CARDRVGGYTF. This chain connects TRBV6-4 to TRBJ1-2; 7 bases agree with TRBD1. The CDR3 goes on 3 residues after the read ends, and that part is filled in from the germline J gene. Germline CDR1 reads MRHNA; CDR2 reads SNTAGT. The CDR3 spans 11 residues.